This T cell receptor (beta chain) was recovered during a study of T-cell reconstitution after alpha-beta-depleted transplantation in children. Preparing the TCRbeta library involved the use of unique molecular identifiers. TCRdb recomputed calls from the PCR reads with MiXCR, one row per CDR3 protein. The table includes 600,000 to 700,000 distinct CDR3 sequences, about 15% detected once. The table lists this clonotype with a count of one. V lost 1 base, J lost 2 bases, and 12 bases lay in between. CDR1 is LGHDT and CDR2 is YNNKEL in the germline V gene (reference sequence). The CDR3 consists of 16 residues.

This specimen was PBMCs from the stem cell graft donor, taken from the stem cell graft. The chain couples TRBV3-1 to TRBJ2-1; no clear D gene. This TCR was recovered from a human donor who donated a stem cell graft to a child with acute myeloid leukemia. The chain's CDR3 is CASSQATEYPYNEQFF. In DNA form, the CDR3 reads TGTGCCAGCAGCCAAGCTACAGAGTATCCCTACAATGAGCAGTTCTTC.